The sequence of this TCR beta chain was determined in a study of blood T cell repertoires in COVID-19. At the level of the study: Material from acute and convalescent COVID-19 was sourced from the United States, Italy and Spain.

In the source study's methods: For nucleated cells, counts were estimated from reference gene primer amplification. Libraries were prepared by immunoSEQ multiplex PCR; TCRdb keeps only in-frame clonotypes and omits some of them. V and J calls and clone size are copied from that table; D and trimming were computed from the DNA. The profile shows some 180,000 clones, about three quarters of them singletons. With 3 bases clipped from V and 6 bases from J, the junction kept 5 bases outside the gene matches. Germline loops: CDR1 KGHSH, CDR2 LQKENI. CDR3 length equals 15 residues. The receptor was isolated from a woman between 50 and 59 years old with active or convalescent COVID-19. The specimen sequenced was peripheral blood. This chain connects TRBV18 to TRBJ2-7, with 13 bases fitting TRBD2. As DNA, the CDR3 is TGTGCCAGCTCACCGGGGACTAGCGGGGCACTCGAGCAGTACTTC. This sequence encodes CASSPGTSGALEQYF. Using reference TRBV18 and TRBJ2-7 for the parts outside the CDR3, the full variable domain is NAGVMQNPRHLVRRRGQEARLRCSPMKGHSHVYWYRQLPEEGLKFMVYLQKENIIDESGMPKERFSAEFPKEGPSILRIQQVVRGDSAAYFCASSPGTSGALEQYFGPGTRLTVT.